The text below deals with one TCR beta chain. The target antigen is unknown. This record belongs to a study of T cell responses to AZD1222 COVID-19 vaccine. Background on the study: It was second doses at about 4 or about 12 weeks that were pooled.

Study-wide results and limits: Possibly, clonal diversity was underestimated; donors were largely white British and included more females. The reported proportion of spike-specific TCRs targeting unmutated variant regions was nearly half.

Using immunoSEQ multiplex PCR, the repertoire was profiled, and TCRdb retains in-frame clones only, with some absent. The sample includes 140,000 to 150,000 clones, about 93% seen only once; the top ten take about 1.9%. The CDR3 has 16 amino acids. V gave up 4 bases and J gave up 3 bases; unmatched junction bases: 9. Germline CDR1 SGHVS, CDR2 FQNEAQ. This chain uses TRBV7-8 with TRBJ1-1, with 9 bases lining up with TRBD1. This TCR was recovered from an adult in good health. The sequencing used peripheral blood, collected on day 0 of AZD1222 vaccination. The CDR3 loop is CASSSEQGAGYTEAFF. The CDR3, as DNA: TGTGCCAGCAGCTCCGAACAGGGGGCAGGATACACTGAAGCTTTCTTT.